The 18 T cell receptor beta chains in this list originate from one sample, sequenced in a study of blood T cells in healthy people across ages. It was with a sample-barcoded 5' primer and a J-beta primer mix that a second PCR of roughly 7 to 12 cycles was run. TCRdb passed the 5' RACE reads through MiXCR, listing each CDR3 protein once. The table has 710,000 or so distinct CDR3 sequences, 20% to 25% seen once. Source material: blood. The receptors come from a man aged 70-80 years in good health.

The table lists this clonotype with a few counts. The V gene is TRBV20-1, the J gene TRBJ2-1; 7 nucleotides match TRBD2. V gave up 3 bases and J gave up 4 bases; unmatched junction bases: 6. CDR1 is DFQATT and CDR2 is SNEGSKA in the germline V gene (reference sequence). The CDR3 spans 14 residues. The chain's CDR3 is CSASVAGPYNEQFF. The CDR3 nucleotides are TGCAGTGCTAGCGTAGCGGGCCCTTACAATGAGCAGTTCTTC.

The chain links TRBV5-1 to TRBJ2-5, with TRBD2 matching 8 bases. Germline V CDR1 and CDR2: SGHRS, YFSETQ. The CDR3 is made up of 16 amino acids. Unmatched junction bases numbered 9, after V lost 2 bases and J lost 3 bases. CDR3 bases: TGCGCCAGCAGCTTTTCGGCCGGGGGGGCTGAAGAGACCCAGTACTTC. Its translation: CASSFSAGGAEETQYF.

This chain's CDR3 is CSVGYAGSYNEQFF. In nucleotides, the CDR3 is TGCAGCGTTGGGTATGCGGGCTCCTACAATGAGCAGTTCTTC. This sequence joins TRBV29-1 and TRBJ2-1, with D possibly being TRBD2 (5 bases). Germline lookup yields CDR1 SQVTM and CDR2 ANQGSEA. V lost 4 bases to trimming and J lost 0 bases, with 10 bases between them. This CDR3 comprises 14 residues.

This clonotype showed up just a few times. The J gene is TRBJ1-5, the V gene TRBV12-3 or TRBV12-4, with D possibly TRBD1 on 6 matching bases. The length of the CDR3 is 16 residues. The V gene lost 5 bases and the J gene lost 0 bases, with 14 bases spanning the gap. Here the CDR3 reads CASSPDRDYSNQPQHF. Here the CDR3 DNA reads TGTGCCAGCAGTCCGGACAGAGATTATAGCAATCAGCCCCAGCATTTT.

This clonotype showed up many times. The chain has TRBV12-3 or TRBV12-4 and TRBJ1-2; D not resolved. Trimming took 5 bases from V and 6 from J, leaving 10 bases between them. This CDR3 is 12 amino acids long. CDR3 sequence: CASSQIWHGYTF. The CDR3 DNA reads TGTGCCAGCAGTCAAATATGGCATGGCTACACCTTC.

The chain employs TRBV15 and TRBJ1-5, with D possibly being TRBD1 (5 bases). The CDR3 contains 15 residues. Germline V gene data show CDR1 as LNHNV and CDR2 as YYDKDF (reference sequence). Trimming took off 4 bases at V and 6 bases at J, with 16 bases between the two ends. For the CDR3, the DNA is TGTGCCACCAGCAAGTCACTGGTAGGGGCTCAGCCCCAGCATTTT. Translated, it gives CATSKSLVGAQPQHF.

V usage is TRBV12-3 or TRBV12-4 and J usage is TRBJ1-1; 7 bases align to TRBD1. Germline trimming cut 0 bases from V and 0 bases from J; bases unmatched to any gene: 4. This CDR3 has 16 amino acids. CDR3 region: CASSLAWTGMNTEAFF. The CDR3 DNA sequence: TGTGCCAGCAGTTTAGCATGGACAGGAATGAACACTGAAGCTTTCTTT.

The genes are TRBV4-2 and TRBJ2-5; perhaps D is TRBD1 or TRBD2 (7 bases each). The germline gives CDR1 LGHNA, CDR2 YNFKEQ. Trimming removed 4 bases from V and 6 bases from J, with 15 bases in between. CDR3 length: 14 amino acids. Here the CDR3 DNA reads TGTGCCAGCAGCCCGAGACAGGGAGGGAAGACCCAGTACTTC. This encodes CASSPRQGGKTQYF.

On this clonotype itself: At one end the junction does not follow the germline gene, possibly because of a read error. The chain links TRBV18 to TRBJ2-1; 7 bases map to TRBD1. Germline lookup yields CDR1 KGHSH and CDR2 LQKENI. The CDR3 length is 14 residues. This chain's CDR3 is CAGSRQGFTDEQFF. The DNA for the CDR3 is TGTGCCGGCTCACGACAGGGTTTTACGGATGAGCAGTTCTTC. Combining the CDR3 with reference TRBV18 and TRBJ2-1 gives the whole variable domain NAGVMQNPRHLVRRRGQEARLRCSPMKGHSHVYWYRQLPEEGLKFMVYLQKENIIDESGMPKERFSAEFPKEGPSILRIQQVVRGDSAAYFCAGSRQGFTDEQFFGPGTRLTVL.

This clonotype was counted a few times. The CDR3, as DNA: TGCAGTGCGCAGGGGGGGGACTCTGGGGCCAACGTCCTGACTTTC. Translation: CSAQGGDSGANVLTF. The chain uses TRBV20-1 and TRBJ2-6; D tentatively reads TRBD1 or TRBD2 (7 bases each). Germline V gene sequence: CDR1 DFQATT, CDR2 SNEGSKA (reference sequence). Trimming left V 6 bases short and J 0 bases short, with 12 bases between. CDR3 size: 15 residues.

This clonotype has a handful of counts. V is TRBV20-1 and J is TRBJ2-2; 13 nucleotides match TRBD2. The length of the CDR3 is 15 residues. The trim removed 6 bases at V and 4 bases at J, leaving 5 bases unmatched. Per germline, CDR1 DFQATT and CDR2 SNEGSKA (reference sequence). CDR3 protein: CSARTSGRLTGELFF. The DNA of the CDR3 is TGCAGTGCCCGGACTAGCGGGAGACTCACCGGGGAGCTGTTTTTT.

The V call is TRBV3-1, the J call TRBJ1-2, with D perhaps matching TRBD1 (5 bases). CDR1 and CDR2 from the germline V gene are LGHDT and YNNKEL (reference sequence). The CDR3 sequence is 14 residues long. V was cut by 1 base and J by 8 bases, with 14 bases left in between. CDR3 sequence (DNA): TGTGCCAGCAGCCAAGGGATAGGGGAAGAGGGCTACACCTTC. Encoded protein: CASSQGIGEEGYTF.

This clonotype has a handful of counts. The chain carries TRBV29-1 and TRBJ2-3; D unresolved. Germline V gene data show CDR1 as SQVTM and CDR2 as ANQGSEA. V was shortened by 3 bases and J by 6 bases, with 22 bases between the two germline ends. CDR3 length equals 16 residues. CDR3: CSVEPTRGALGDTQYF. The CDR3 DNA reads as TGCAGCGTTGAGCCGACCCGCGGCGCTCTTGGGGATACGCAGTATTTT.

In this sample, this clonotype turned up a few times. The CDR3 bases are TGTGCCAGCTGCAAAGGAAACCCCGGGACTAACAATGAGCAGTTCTTC. Its translation: CASCKGNPGTNNEQFF. This rearrangement joins TRBV6-6 to TRBJ2-1; 7 bases agree with TRBD2. The germline gives CDR1 MNHNY, CDR2 SVGAGI (reference sequence). J lost 5 bases, V lost 8 bases, and 15 bases had no gene match. The length of the CDR3 is 16 residues.

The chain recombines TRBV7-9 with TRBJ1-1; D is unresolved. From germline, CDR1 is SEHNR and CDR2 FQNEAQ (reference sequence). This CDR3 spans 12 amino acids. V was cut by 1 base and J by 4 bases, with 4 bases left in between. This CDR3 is CASSLGATEAFF. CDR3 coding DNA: TGTGCCAGCAGCTTAGGGGCCACTGAAGCTTTCTTT.

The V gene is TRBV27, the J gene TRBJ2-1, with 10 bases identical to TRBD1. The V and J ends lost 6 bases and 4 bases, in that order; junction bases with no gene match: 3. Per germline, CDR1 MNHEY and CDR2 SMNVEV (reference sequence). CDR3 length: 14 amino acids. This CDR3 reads CASRGTGDYNEQFF. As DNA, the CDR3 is TGTGCCAGCAGAGGGACAGGGGATTACAATGAGCAGTTCTTC.

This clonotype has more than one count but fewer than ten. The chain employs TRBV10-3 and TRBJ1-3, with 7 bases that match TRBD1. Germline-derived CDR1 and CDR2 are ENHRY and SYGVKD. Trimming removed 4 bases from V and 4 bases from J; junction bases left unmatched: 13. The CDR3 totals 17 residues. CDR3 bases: TGTGCCATCAGTGGGTCGTGGGACAGCGTCTCAGGAAACACCATATATTTT. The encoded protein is CAISGSWDSVSGNTIYF.

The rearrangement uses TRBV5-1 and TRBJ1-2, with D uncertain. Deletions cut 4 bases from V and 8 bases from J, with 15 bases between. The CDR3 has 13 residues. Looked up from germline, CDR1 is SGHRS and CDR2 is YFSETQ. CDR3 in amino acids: CASSVEPVRGYTF. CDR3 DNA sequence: TGCGCCAGCAGCGTGGAGCCGGTGAGAGGCTACACCTTC. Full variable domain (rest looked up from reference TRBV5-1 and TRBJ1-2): KAGVTQTPRYLIKTRGQQVTLSCSPISGHRSVSWYQQTPGQGLQFLFEYFSETQRNKGNFPGRFSGRQFSNSRSEMNVSTLELGDSALYLCASSVEPVRGYTFGSGTRLTVV.